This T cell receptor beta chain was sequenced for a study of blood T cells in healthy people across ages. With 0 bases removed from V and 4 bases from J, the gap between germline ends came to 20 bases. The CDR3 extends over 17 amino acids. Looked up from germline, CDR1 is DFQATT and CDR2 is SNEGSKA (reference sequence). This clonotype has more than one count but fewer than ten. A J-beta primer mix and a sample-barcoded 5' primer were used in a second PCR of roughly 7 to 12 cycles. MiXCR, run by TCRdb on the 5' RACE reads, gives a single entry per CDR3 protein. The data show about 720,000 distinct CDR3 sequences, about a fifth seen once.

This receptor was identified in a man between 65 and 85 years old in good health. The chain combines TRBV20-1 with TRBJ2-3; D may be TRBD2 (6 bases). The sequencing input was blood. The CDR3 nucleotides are TGCAGTGCTAGAGATTTTCTCCGGGGGAGCAATTCAGATACGCAGTATTTT. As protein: CSARDFLRGSNSDTQYF.